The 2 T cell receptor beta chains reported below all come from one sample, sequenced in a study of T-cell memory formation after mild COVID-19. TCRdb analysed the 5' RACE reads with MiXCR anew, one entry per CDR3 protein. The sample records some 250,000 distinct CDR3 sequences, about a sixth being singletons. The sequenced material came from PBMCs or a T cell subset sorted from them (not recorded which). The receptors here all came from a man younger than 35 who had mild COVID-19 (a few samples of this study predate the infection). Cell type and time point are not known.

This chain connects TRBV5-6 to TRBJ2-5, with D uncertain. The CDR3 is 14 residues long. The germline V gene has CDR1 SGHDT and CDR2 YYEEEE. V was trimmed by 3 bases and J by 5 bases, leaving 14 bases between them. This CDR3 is CASSSRVWGETQYF. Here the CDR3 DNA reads TGTGCCAGCAGCTCCCGGGTGTGGGGTGAGACCCAGTACTTC.

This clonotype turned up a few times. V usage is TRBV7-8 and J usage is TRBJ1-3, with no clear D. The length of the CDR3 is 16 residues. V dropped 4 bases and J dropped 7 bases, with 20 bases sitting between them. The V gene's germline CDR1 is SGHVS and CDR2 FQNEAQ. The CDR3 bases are TGTGCCAGCAGCTCCAACCCCGGGAAAAAGCATAACACCATATATTTT. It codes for CASSSNPGKKHNTIYF.